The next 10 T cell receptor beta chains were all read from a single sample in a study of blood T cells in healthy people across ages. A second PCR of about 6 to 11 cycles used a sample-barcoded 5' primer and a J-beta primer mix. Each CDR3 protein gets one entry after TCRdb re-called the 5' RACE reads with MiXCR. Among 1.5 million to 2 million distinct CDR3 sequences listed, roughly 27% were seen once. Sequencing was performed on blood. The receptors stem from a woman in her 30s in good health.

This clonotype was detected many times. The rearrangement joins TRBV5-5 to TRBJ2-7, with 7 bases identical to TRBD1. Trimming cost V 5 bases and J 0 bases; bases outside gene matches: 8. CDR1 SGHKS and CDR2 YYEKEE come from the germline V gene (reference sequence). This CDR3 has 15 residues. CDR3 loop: CASSGGQRSSYEQYF. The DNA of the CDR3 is TGTGCCAGCAGTGGGGGACAGAGGAGCTCCTACGAGCAGTACTTC. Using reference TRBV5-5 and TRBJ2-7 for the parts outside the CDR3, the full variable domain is DAGVTQSPTHLIKTRGQQVTLRCSPISGHKSVSWYQQVLGQGPQFIFQYYEKEERGRGNFPDRFSARQFPNYSSELNVNALLLGDSALYLCASSGGQRSSYEQYFGPGTRLTVT.

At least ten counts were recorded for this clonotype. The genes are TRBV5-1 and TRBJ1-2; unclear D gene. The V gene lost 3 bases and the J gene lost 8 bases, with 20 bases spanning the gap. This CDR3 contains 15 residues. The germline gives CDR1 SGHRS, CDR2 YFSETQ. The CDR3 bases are TGCGCCAGCAGCTCGGCGGTTGGGGTGGTGGAAGGCTACACCTTC. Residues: CASSSAVGVVEGYTF.

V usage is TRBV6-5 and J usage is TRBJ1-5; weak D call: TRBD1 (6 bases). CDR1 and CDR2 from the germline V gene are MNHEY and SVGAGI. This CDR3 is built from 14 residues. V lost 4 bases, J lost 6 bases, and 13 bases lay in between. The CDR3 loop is CASSSSGGTQPQHF. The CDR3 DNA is TGTGCCAGCAGTTCTTCTGGGGGCACTCAGCCCCAGCATTTT.

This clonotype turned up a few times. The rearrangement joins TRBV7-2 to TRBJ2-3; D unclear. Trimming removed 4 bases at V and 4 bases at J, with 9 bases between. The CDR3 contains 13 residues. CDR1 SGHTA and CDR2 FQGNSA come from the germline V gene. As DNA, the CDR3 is TGTGCCAGCAGCTCAGACCAACCAGATACGCAGTATTTT. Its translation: CASSSDQPDTQYF.

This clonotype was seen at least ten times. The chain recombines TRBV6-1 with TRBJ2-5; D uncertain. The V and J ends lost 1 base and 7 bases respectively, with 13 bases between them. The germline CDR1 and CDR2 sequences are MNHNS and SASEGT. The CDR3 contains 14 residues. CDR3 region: CASSEDPYAGTQYF. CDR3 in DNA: TGTGCCAGCAGTGAAGATCCCTATGCCGGGACCCAGTACTTC.

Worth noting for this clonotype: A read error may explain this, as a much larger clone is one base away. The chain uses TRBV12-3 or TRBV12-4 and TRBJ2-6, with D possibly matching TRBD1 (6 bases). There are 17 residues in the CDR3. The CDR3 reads CASSLRTATLGANVPTF. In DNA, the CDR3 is TGTGCCAGCAGTTTAAGGACAGCCACTCTGGGAGCCAACGTCCCGACTTTC.

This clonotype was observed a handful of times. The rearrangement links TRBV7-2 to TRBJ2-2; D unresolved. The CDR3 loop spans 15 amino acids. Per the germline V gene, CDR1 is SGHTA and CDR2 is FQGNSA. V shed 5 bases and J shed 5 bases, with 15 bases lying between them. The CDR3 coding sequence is TGTGCCAGCAGCCCCCGTCGGGCGGTGACCGGGGAGCTGTTTTTT. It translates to CASSPRRAVTGELFF. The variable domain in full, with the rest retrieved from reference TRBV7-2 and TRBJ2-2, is GAGVSQSPSNKVTEKGKDVELRCDPISGHTALYWYRQSLGQGLEFLIYFQGNSAPDKSGLPSDRFSAERTGGSVSTLTIQRTQQEDSAVYLCASSPRRAVTGELFFGEGSRLTVL.

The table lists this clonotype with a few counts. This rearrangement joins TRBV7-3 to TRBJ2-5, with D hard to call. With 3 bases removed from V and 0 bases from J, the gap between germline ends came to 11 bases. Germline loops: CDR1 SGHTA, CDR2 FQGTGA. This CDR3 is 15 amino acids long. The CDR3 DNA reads TGTGCCAGCAGCTTGAACTCCATGTACCAAGAGACCCAGTACTTC. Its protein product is CASSLNSMYQETQYF.

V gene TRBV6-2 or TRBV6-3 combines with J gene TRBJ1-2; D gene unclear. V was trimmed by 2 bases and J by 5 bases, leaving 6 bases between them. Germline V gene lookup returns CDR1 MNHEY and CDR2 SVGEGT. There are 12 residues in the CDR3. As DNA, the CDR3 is TGTGCCAGCAGTTACAACAGATATGGCTACACCTTC. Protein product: CASSYNRYGYTF.

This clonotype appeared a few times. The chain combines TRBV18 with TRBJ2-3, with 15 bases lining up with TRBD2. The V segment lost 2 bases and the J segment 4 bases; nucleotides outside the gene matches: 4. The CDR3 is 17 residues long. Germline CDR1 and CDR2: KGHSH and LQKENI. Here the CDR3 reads CASSPGLAGGPSDTQYF. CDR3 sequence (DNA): TGTGCCAGCTCACCAGGACTAGCGGGGGGGCCATCAGATACGCAGTATTTT.